Shown below are 11 T cell receptor beta chains from a single sample sequenced in a study of cytomegalovirus exposure and HLA in healthy donors. This PCR relied on a set of 60 Vbeta primers and 13 Jbeta primers. This table comes from immunoSEQ multiplex PCR, and its TCRdb copy is limited to in-frame clones, with some not included. The table lists under 120,000 clones, 70% to 80% of them singletons. Sequenced input: PBMCs. Receptors originate from a female donor in good health and CMV-seropositive.

The V gene is TRBV7-8, the J gene TRBJ2-7; 8 bases align to TRBD1. Germline loops: CDR1 SGHVS, CDR2 FQNEAQ. There are 14 residues in the CDR3. Unmatched junction bases numbered 1, after V lost 2 bases and J lost 1 base. Written as DNA, the CDR3 is TGTGCCAGCAGCTTAAGACAGGGGTCCTACGAGCAGTACTTC. It translates to CASSLRQGSYEQYF.

The V gene is TRBV30, the J gene TRBJ1-1; D is uncertain. The germline V and J ends were trimmed by 0 bases and 5 bases, with 10 bases remaining between them. CDR3 size: 13 residues. In germline, CDR1 is GTSNPN, CDR2 SVGIG (reference sequence). CDR3 protein: CAWSVQEVTEAFF. The CDR3 region has the DNA TGTGCCTGGAGTGTTCAGGAGGTAACTGAAGCTTTCTTT.

This sequence joins TRBV7-8 and TRBJ2-3; 7 nucleotides match TRBD1. The trim removed 0 bases at V and 2 bases at J, leaving 2 bases unmatched. Germline CDR1 and CDR2: SGHVS and FQNEAQ. CDR3 size: 15 residues. The CDR3 reads CASSLAGQDTDTQYF. CDR3 nucleotides: TGTGCCAGCAGCTTAGCAGGACAGGACACAGATACGCAGTATTTT.

V and J are TRBV5-4 and TRBJ2-2; TRBD2 aligns across 10 bases. CDR3 length equals 18 residues. With 4 bases clipped from V and 8 bases from J, the junction kept 17 bases outside the gene matches. Germline CDR1 is SGHNT and CDR2 is YYREEE (reference sequence). Written as DNA, the CDR3 is TGTGCCAGCAGCGCGCGCCTGGGCAGCGGGGGGGCCTCAGGGGAGCTGTTTTTT. The encoded protein is CASSARLGSGGASGELFF.

The rearrangement links TRBV29-1 to TRBJ2-5; D is uncertain. Germline V CDR1 and CDR2: SQVTM, ANQGSEA. This CDR3 is built from 13 residues. V was pared by 6 bases and J by 1 base, with 12 bases between. CDR3 sequence reads: CSVLRNPQETQYF. In nucleotides, the CDR3 is TGCAGCGTCCTGCGGAACCCCCAAGAGACCCAGTACTTC.

The genes are TRBV2 and TRBJ1-2; 10 positions match TRBD1. With V trimmed by 5 bases and J by 6 bases, 6 bases remained unmatched. The CDR3 consists of 14 residues. Germline-derived CDR1 and CDR2 are SNHLY and FYNNEI. The chain's CDR3 is CASSFPGQGNGYTF. The CDR3 DNA reads as TGTGCCAGCAGTTTCCCGGGACAGGGGAATGGCTACACCTTC.

This clone was found a few times. This chain connects TRBV2 to TRBJ1-1; D ambiguous. Trimming took off 4 bases at V and 7 bases at J, with 19 bases between the two ends. This CDR3 contains 15 residues. Germline assignment: CDR1 SNHLY and CDR2 FYNNEI. CDR3 sequence reads: CASSVRSSGMSEAFF. CDR3 DNA sequence: TGTGCCAGCAGTGTCCGCTCGAGCGGGATGAGTGAAGCTTTCTTT.

The chain uses TRBV28 and TRBJ2-7, with 8 bases aligning to TRBD2. The CDR3 consists of 15 residues. Germline CDR1 and CDR2: MDHEN and SYDVKM. The junction had 12 bases not matched to a gene; V was cut back by 6 bases and J by 5 bases. CDR3 in DNA: TGTGCCAGCAGCCTCCGGGACGGGGGGGCGGACGAGCAGTACTTC. Translated: CASSLRDGGADEQYF. The full variable domain, with the rest looked up from reference TRBV28 and TRBJ2-7, is DVKVTQSSRYLVKRTGEKVFLECVQDMDHENMFWYRQDPGLGLRLIYFSYDVKMKEKGDIPEGYSVSREKKERFSLILESASTNQTSMYLCASSLRDGGADEQYFGPGTRLTVT.

This chain joins TRBV9 and TRBJ1-3; maybe TRBD1 (6 bases). There are 16 residues in the CDR3. Germline loops: CDR1 SGDLS, CDR2 YYNGEE. V was cut by 3 bases and J by 2 bases, with 15 bases left in between. CDR3 sequence: CASSASAGDTGNTIYF. The CDR3 coding sequence is TGTGCCAGCAGCGCGTCAGCAGGGGATACTGGAAACACCATATATTTT.

This chain uses TRBV27 with TRBJ1-5; TRBD1 matches at 8 bases. The germline V gene has CDR1 MNHEY and CDR2 SMNVEV (reference sequence). The CDR3 extends over 15 amino acids. Unmatched junction bases numbered 9, after V lost 5 bases and J lost 6 bases. The CDR3, as DNA: TGTGCCAGCAGTCTCTCGGACAGGGTGGGTCAGCCCCAGCATTTT. This sequence encodes CASSLSDRVGQPQHF.

The chain has TRBV5-1 and TRBJ2-3, with a possible D match to TRBD1 (5 bases). Germline CDR1 reads SGHRS; CDR2 reads YFSETQ. The CDR3 is 15 residues long. V lost 0 bases, J lost 1 base, and 9 bases lay in between. CDR3 region: CASSLADIRTDTQYF. The CDR3 bases are TGCGCCAGCAGCTTGGCGGACATTCGCACAGATACGCAGTATTTT.